The 22 T cell receptor beta chains reported below all come from one sample, sequenced in a study of radiation and T cells in renal cell carcinoma. Sequencing was performed with immunoSEQ multiplex PCR; in TCRdb, only in-frame clones are kept and a portion is missing. The sample has about 150,000 clones; roughly 89% are singletons. The time point denotes: blood 2 weeks post-SBRT. Treatment indicated: 15 Gy SBRT to primary tumor, nephrectomy 4 weeks later. This specimen consisted of blood, obtained from a patient whose treatment included radiotherapy and nephrectomy. These receptors all stem from a woman between 45 and 60 years old with renal cell carcinoma.

V usage is TRBV6-6 and J usage is TRBJ1-5; no clear D. Germline V lookup: CDR1 MNHNY, CDR2 SVGAGI (reference sequence). The ends were cut back, 7 bases at V and 3 bases at J, with 16 bases in the middle. This CDR3 comprises 15 residues. The CDR3 DNA reads TGTGCCAGCAACCAACGGGCAGCCCTCAATCAGCCCCAGCATTTT. It is translated as CASNQRAALNQPQHF.

The rearrangement links TRBV6-5 to TRBJ2-1; 7 bases are shared with TRBD2. Germline V gene data show CDR1 as MNHEY and CDR2 as SVGAGI. The trim removed 5 bases at V and 0 bases at J, leaving 4 bases unmatched. The CDR3 covers 15 residues. The CDR3 spells CASSAREGSYNEQFF. The CDR3 coding sequence is TGTGCCAGCAGTGCCAGGGAGGGCTCCTACAATGAGCAGTTCTTC.

In the case of this clone: Other DNA sequences in this specimen translate into the identical CDR3. Here the CDR3 reads CASSFQETQYF. The CDR3 DNA follows: TGCGCCAGCAGCTTTCAAGAGACCCAGTACTTC. The rearrangement links TRBV5-1 to TRBJ2-5, with D unclear. V gave up 2 bases and J gave up 2 bases, with 1 base separating them. CDR3 size: 11 residues. CDR1 is SGHRS and CDR2 is YFSETQ in the germline V gene.

CDR3 nucleotide sequence: TGTGCCAGCAGTGAAGCGCTCCGTCGGAGGGGTTCACCCCTCCACTTT. Translated, it gives CASSEALRRRGSPLHF. This chain joins TRBV6-1 and TRBJ1-6; possible D gene TRBD1, 5 bases. CDR1 and CDR2 (germline): MNHNS, SASEGT. Deletions cut 0 bases from V and 9 bases from J, with 15 bases between. This CDR3 spans 16 amino acids.

The J gene is TRBJ2-3, the V gene TRBV4-1; D is unresolved. The CDR3 has 13 residues. V shed 3 bases and J shed 2 bases, with 6 bases lying between them. The germline gives CDR1 MGHRA, CDR2 YSYEKL. CDR3 loop: CASSQFHTDTQYF. The CDR3 region has the DNA TGCGCCAGCAGCCAGTTTCACACAGATACGCAGTATTTT.

The J gene is TRBJ1-4, the V gene TRBV19; 8 nucleotides line up with TRBD1. CDR3 size: 15 residues. V lost 6 bases, J lost 4 bases, and 7 bases stayed unmatched. The germline CDR1 and CDR2 sequences are LNHDA and SQIVND (reference sequence). The CDR3 nucleotides read TGTGCCAGTAGGGTGACAGGGGCGAATAATGAAAAACTGTTTTTT. Its protein is CASRVTGANNEKLFF.

In regard to this clone: The junction does not match germline at one end; this may be a read error. The chain couples TRBV11-3 to TRBJ2-2; TRBD1 or TRBD2 may be the D gene (5 bases each). Germline CDR1 reads SGHNT; CDR2 reads YENEEA. CDR3 size: 20 residues. This CDR3 is CVSSLDLPTAGTANTGELFF. For the CDR3, the DNA is TGTGTCAGCAGCTTAGATCTGCCCACAGCAGGGACGGCGAACACCGGGGAGCTGTTTTTT.

The CDR3 loop reads CAWKKSGTALPQHF. The CDR3 nucleotides read TGTGCCTGGAAAAAGTCCGGGACAGCCTTGCCCCAGCATTTT. This rearrangement joins TRBV30 to TRBJ1-5; 7 bases align to TRBD1. V lost 4 bases to trimming and J lost 9 bases; unmatched junction nucleotides: 12. Germline V gives CDR1 GTSNPN, CDR2 SVGIG (reference sequence). The CDR3 is made up of 14 amino acids.

The V gene is TRBV19, the J gene TRBJ1-5, with 7 bases fitting TRBD1. In germline, CDR1 is LNHDA, CDR2 SQIVND (reference sequence). CDR3 length: 15 amino acids. V lost 6 bases to trimming and J lost 6 bases; unmatched junction nucleotides: 11. This chain's CDR3 is CASRPPRGQSQPQHF. The DNA of the CDR3 is TGTGCCAGTAGACCCCCGAGGGGGCAAAGTCAGCCCCAGCATTTT.

The chain recombines TRBV18 with TRBJ1-5; 8 positions agree with TRBD1. CDR3 length: 13 amino acids. J gave up 7 bases and V 5 bases, and 4 bases lay outside the gene matches. Germline V gives CDR1 KGHSH, CDR2 LQKENI. CDR3 sequence reads: CASSTDRGQPQHF. Written as DNA, the CDR3 is TGTGCCAGCTCAACCGACAGGGGCCAGCCCCAGCATTTT.

J is TRBJ1-5 and V is TRBV2, with D possibly matching TRBD1 (6 bases). With 6 bases removed from V and 1 base from J, the gap between germline ends came to 13 bases. The germline V gene has CDR1 SNHLY and CDR2 FYNNEI. This CDR3 is 15 amino acids long. Here the CDR3 reads CASRDNTGSNQPQHF. The CDR3 DNA follows: TGTGCCAGCAGGGACAATACAGGGAGCAATCAGCCCCAGCATTTT.

CDR3: CASSLYGASNSPLHF. The CDR3 DNA sequence: TGCGCCAGCAGCTTGTACGGGGCCTCAAATTCACCCCTCCACTTT. V usage is TRBV5-1 and J usage is TRBJ1-6, with D perhaps matching TRBD1 (5 bases). The CDR3 length is 15 residues. The germline V gene encodes CDR1 SGHRS and CDR2 YFSETQ. The V end was cut by 1 base, the J end by 7 bases, with 12 bases between.

The gene calls are TRBV7-9 and TRBJ2-7; perhaps TRBD2 as D (5 bases). Looked up from germline, CDR1 is SEHNR and CDR2 is FQNEAQ (reference sequence). This CDR3 comprises 14 residues. The V gene lost 6 bases and the J gene lost 2 bases, with 14 bases spanning the gap. The CDR3 DNA follows: TGTGCCAGCAGTCCAATAGCGCCCGCCTACGAGCAGTACTTC. Amino acid sequence: CASSPIAPAYEQYF.

This chain connects TRBV6-1 to TRBJ1-1; D call uncertain. The V gene's germline CDR1 is MNHNS and CDR2 SASEGT. V was pared by 4 bases and J by 1 base, with 10 bases between. The CDR3 is 14 residues long. The CDR3 reads CASSVRAANTEAFF. In nucleotides, the CDR3 is TGTGCCAGCAGTGTGCGGGCGGCGAACACTGAAGCTTTCTTT.

This chain joins TRBV25-1 and TRBJ1-1; D perhaps matches TRBD1 (5 bases). The CDR3 has 11 residues. V lost 4 bases to trimming and J lost 10 bases, with 10 bases between them. The germline CDR1 and CDR2 sequences are MGHDK and SYGVNS. The CDR3 sequence: CASSVGGGAFF. As DNA, the CDR3 is TGTGCCAGCAGTGTGGGGGGGGGAGCTTTCTTT.

This sequence joins TRBV7-9 and TRBJ1-2; D is ambiguous. CDR1 and CDR2 from the germline V gene are SEHNR and FQNEAQ (reference sequence). The CDR3 has 14 amino acids. V lost 2 bases and J lost 2, with 9 bases in between. The CDR3 protein is CASSLSKVNYGYTF. The CDR3 coding sequence is TGTGCCAGCAGCTTATCCAAGGTCAACTATGGCTACACCTTC.

J is TRBJ2-3 and V is TRBV5-5; the D gene is possibly TRBD2 (5 bases). CDR1 and CDR2 (germline): SGHKS, YYEKEE (reference sequence). V was clipped by 4 bases and J by 6 bases, with 9 bases between them. This CDR3 contains 12 residues. The CDR3 bases are TGTGCCAGCAGCCCCTTAGCGGATACGCAGTATTTT. This translates into CASSPLADTQYF.

The chain combines TRBV19 with TRBJ1-2; 7 bases agree with TRBD1. V lost 3 bases to trimming and J lost 2 bases; unmatched junction nucleotides: 6. CDR1 is LNHDA, CDR2 SQIVND, per germline (reference sequence). The CDR3 runs to 15 residues. The CDR3 sequence is CASSMGQRFNYGYTF. DNA for the CDR3: TGTGCCAGTAGTATGGGACAGCGGTTCAACTATGGCTACACCTTC.

This chain uses TRBV5-1 with TRBJ2-7; a weak D match, TRBD2 (5 bases). V was clipped by 0 bases and J by 6 bases, with 10 bases between them. Per germline, CDR1 SGHRS and CDR2 YFSETQ. The CDR3 is 13 amino acids. The CDR3 loop reads CASSLGAGVEQYF. For the CDR3, the DNA is TGCGCCAGCAGCTTGGGTGCGGGTGTCGAGCAGTACTTC.

The chain has TRBV18 and TRBJ1-2, with D unresolved. V was cut by 2 bases and J by 0 bases, with 10 bases left in between. The germline gives CDR1 KGHSH, CDR2 LQKENI. The CDR3 spans 15 residues. CDR3 DNA: TGTGCCAGCTCACCATCCTCAGAAGCTAACTATGGCTACACCTTC. It specifies CASSPSSEANYGYTF.

This rearrangement joins TRBV4-1 to TRBJ1-1, with D unresolved. There are 16 residues in the CDR3. Germline CDR1 is MGHRA and CDR2 is YSYEKL. V lost 1 base and J lost 5, with 17 bases in between. The CDR3 loop reads CASSQGTPWSGTEAFF. In DNA, the CDR3 is TGCGCCAGCAGCCAAGGGACTCCTTGGAGTGGGACTGAAGCTTTCTTT.

This clone was observed a single time. The CDR3 sequence: CASRMAGTYIYEQYF. The CDR3 bases are TGTGCCAGCAGGATGGCCGGGACTTATATCTACGAGCAGTACTTC. V usage is TRBV27 and J usage is TRBJ2-7; tentative D call: TRBD2 (6 bases). Germline V CDR1 and CDR2: MNHEY, SMNVEV (reference sequence). CDR3 size: 15 residues. The V end lost 6 bases, the J end lost 3 bases, and 18 bases lay between the germline ends.